The 7 T cell receptor beta chains given below trace back to one sample, sequenced in a study of blood T cell repertoires in COVID-19. Profiled with immunoSEQ multiplex PCR; TCRdb holds only in-frame clones, not every one. The table includes 250,000 to 300,000 clones, approximately 80% detected once. Sequencing was done on a sample of peripheral blood. The receptors were sampled from a woman aged 55-69 years with active or convalescent COVID-19.

This chain links TRBV27 with TRBJ1-6, with D possibly being TRBD1 (6 bases). Per the germline V gene, CDR1 is MNHEY and CDR2 is SMNVEV (reference sequence). Trimming removed 2 bases from V and 10 bases from J, with 18 bases in between. The CDR3 has 16 residues. Here the CDR3 DNA reads TGTGCCAGCAGTTTAGTTGCGCACAGGGCTTTGTCACCCCTCCACTTT. It encodes CASSLVAHRALSPLHF.

V gene TRBV9 combines with J gene TRBJ1-2; 9 bases align to TRBD1. Germline V lookup: CDR1 SGDLS, CDR2 YYNGEE. The CDR3 runs to 13 residues. The junction had 7 bases not matched to a gene; V was cut back by 5 bases and J by 8 bases. In DNA form, the CDR3 reads TGTGCCAGCAGTACAGGGGGCGCCGGCGGCTACACCTTC. Its translation is CASSTGGAGGYTF.

The rearrangement links TRBV18 to TRBJ1-3; 7 bases line up with TRBD1. Germline assignment: CDR1 KGHSH and CDR2 LQKENI. The J segment lost 3 bases and the V segment lost 1 base, leaving 0 bases of the junction unmatched. CDR3 size: 14 residues. The chain's CDR3 is CASSPRDSGNTIYF. The CDR3 DNA is TGTGCCAGCTCACCACGGGACAGTGGAAACACCATATATTTT.

The chain combines TRBV18 with TRBJ1-6; no firm D call. The CDR3 length is 14 residues. The V gene's germline CDR1 is KGHSH and CDR2 LQKENI. Trimming pared 5 bases from V and 11 bases from J, leaving 16 bases between. The CDR3, as DNA: TGTGCCAGCTCAATGGACTCCCTAAGTACACCCCTCCACTTT. Translated: CASSMDSLSTPLHF.

The CDR3 region is CASSQQQGMLGGYTF. CDR3 nucleotide sequence: TGTGCCAGTAGTCAGCAGCAGGGGATGCTTGGGGGCTACACCTTC. J is TRBJ1-2 and V is TRBV19; a weak D match, TRBD1 (6 bases). Per germline, CDR1 LNHDA and CDR2 SQIVND (reference sequence). V gave up 5 bases and J gave up 8 bases, with 21 bases separating them. The CDR3 spans 15 residues.

V usage is TRBV29-1 and J usage is TRBJ1-4, with TRBD1 matching over 9 bases. V dropped 6 bases and J dropped 7; count of bases not matched to a gene: 12. This CDR3 region has 15 residues. From germline, CDR1 is SQVTM and CDR2 ANQGSEA. Here the CDR3 DNA reads TGCAGCGTGAGCGACCTCGGACAGGGGCTTGAAAAACTGTTTTTT. It yields the protein CSVSDLGQGLEKLFF.

This clone was seen only once. The chain combines TRBV9 with TRBJ2-3; perhaps TRBD1 as D (5 bases). Germline CDR1 SGDLS, CDR2 YYNGEE. V dropped 3 bases and J dropped 0 bases, with 17 bases sitting between them. This CDR3 spans 17 amino acids. Here the CDR3 DNA reads TGTGCCAGCAGCGAGGGGCCGTGGGCTGGTAGCACAGATACGCAGTATTTT. It yields the protein CASSEGPWAGSTDTQYF.